The next 5 T cell receptor beta chains were all read from a single sample in a study of human T cells and chemical hapten exposure. TCRdb itself ran the RACE reads through MiXCR, one entry per CDR3 protein. The sample yields 270,000 or so distinct CDR3 sequences, over 7.5% seen once. Stated time point: pre-sensitization, week 0. Treatment meaning: therapeutic diphenylcyclopropenone sensitization with weekly scalp DPC. The sample consisted of whole blood, taken in connection with sensitization to the hapten diphenylcyclopropenone (DPC). The receptor source for this set is a young man with alopecia areata. Some clones in this sample may be carry-over from other donors' samples.

Only a few counts were recorded for this clonotype. The chain couples TRBV3-1 to TRBJ2-5; D gene unclear. Germline assignment: CDR1 LGHDT and CDR2 YNNKEL (reference sequence). V was shortened by 0 bases and J by 5 bases, with 10 bases between the two germline ends. This CDR3 has 14 amino acids. The CDR3, as DNA: TGTGCCAGCAGCCAAGATTCGCCCGCCGAGACCCAGTACTTC. This encodes CASSQDSPAETQYF.

In its sample, this clonotype was seen many times. The V gene is TRBV7-2, the J gene TRBJ2-4; TRBD1 is a possible D gene (7 bases). The CDR3 sequence is 13 residues long. Germline assignment: CDR1 SGHTA and CDR2 FQGNSA. V lost 8 bases and J lost 7, with 15 bases in between. The CDR3 nucleotides are TGTGCCAGCCAGGGGGGCCCTTTGAACATTCAGTACTTC. Translation gives CASQGGPLNIQYF.

This clonotype was detected ten times or more. As DNA, the CDR3 is TGTGCCAGCAGTCCACAGGGGGGGGGGCAGCCCCAGCATTTT. It translates to CASSPQGGGQPQHF. The gene calls are TRBV12-3 or TRBV12-4 and TRBJ1-5, with 8 positions matching TRBD1. CDR3 length: 14 residues. V trimming: 5 bases; J trimming: 7 bases; junction bases outside the gene matches: 7.

This clonotype was observed many times. The chain joins TRBV28 to TRBJ1-5; D call uncertain. This CDR3 is built from 12 residues. The V gene lost 7 bases and the J gene lost 3 bases, with 7 bases spanning the gap. Germline lookup yields CDR1 MDHEN and CDR2 SYDVKM. For the CDR3, the DNA is TGTGCCAGCACTCAGGTCAATCAGCCCCAGCATTTT. Amino acid sequence: CASTQVNQPQHF.

The rearrangement uses TRBV29-1 and TRBJ2-5; D tentatively reads TRBD1 or TRBD2 (5 bases each). Germline-derived CDR1 and CDR2 are SQVTM and ANQGSEA. This CDR3 region has 13 residues. The V end lost 7 bases, the J end lost 5 bases, and 17 bases lay between the germline ends. The CDR3 loop reads CSAYGTPGETQYF. The CDR3 DNA sequence: TGCAGCGCCTACGGGACCCCGGGGGAGACCCAGTACTTC.